In its sample, the clone carrying this TCR beta chain was seen a few times. The antigen is unknown. This specimen comes from a study of T cell clonality in common variable immunodeficiency. The study, taken as a whole, reports: Reportedly, TCR beta sequences from common variable immunodeficiency showed fewer deletions and N-nucleotide insertions.

The assay was immunoSEQ multiplex PCR, and TCRdb's table has in-frame clones only and misses some. The sample presents about 14,000 clones, none singletons. This clonotype was sampled from a human donor with common variable immunodeficiency. Sequenced input: peripheral blood mononuclear cells.

The sequenced part of the CDR3 DNA is TGTGCCTGGAGTGTACAACGCGGTTCACCC. Translated, it gives CAWSVQRGSP. The CDR3 reads in full as CAWSVQRGSPLHF. This chain connects TRBV30 to TRBJ1-6; D is undetermined. The CDR3 end is not reached by the read, which stops 3 residues before it; the germline J gene fills it in. Germline assignment: CDR1 GTSNPN and CDR2 SVGIG (reference sequence). Trimming took 0 bases from V and 9 from J, leaving 9 bases between them. CDR3 length: 13 residues.